This TCR beta chain was sequenced during a study of neurological immune-mediated disorders. TCRdb re-called the 5' RACE reads through MiXCR, storing one row per CDR3 protein. The sample yields 75,000 to 90,000 distinct CDR3 sequences, under 13% seen once. V lost 5 bases and J lost 7; bases outside the gene matches: 12. The germline gives CDR1 SGHRS, CDR2 YFSETQ. This CDR3 has 16 amino acids. V gene TRBV5-1 combines with J gene TRBJ2-2; 9 bases are a match to TRBD1. Sequenced input: PBMCs. The sequence derives from a man aged 35-49 years in good health. CDR3 sequence (DNA): TGCGCCAGCAGTCCGGGACAGGGTTATATCAGCGGGGAGCTGTTTTTT. It encodes CASSPGQGYISGELFF.